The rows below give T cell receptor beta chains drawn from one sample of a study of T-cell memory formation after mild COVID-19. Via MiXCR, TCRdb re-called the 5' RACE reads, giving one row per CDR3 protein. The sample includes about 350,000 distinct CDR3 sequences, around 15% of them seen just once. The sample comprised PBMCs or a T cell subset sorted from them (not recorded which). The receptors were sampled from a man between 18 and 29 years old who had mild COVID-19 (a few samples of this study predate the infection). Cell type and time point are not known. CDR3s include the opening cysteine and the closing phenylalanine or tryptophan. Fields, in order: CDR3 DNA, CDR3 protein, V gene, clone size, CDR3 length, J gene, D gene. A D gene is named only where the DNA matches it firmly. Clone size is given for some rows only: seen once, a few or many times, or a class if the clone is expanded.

TGTGCCAGCAGTTTATCGAGCCGAGATCAGCCCCAGCATTTT CASSLSSRDQPQHF TRBV27 few 14 TRBJ1-5 NA
TGCGCCAGCAGCCAAGGAAACAGGGATGTGGCACCCCTCCACTTT CASSQGNRDVAPLHF TRBV4-3 NA 15 TRBJ1-6 NA
TGCGCCAGCAGCGACACAGGGGGAGGATCACCCCTCCACTTT CASSDTGGGSPLHF TRBV5-1 NA 14 TRBJ1-6 TRBD1
TGTGCCAGCAGTGAAGGGACAGGGTTCGGTCAGCCCCAGCATTTT CASSEGTGFGQPQHF TRBV25-1 once 15 TRBJ1-5 TRBD1
TGTGCCAGCAGTTTAACTAGCGGGGGAAAACTTGGGTATGAGCAGTTCTTC CASSLTSGGKLGYEQFF TRBV12-3/TRBV12-4 NA 17 TRBJ2-1 TRBD2
TGTGCCATCAGGGGACAGGGGATGACTGAAGCTTTCTTT CAIRGQGMTEAFF TRBV10-3 NA 13 TRBJ1-1 TRBD1
TGTGCCACCAGTGATGCGGGGCAGGGGGATGAAAAACTGTTTTTT CATSDAGQGDEKLFF TRBV24-1 NA 15 TRBJ1-4 TRBD1
TGTGCCAGCAGCCTGAGCCCGCGGCTTGAGCAGTTCTTC CASSLSPRLEQFF TRBV6-2/TRBV6-3 NA 13 TRBJ2-1 NA
TGTGCCAGCAGCTTAGTATCTACGACAGTAAGCGTGGATAACTATGGCTACACCTTC CASSLVSTTVSVDNYGYTF TRBV7-9 few 19 TRBJ1-2 NA
TGTGCCAGCAGGAGAGAGGGGAATTCACCCCTCCACTTT CASRREGNSPLHF TRBV28 many 13 TRBJ1-6 NA
TGTGCCAGCAGTCCAAACAGGGTCAATCAGCCCCAGCATTTT CASSPNRVNQPQHF TRBV28 NA 14 TRBJ1-5 NA
TGCGCCAGCAGCCAAGTCCGGGGCGCTGCGATGGGCTTC CASSQVRGAAMGF TRBV4-1 few 13 TRBJ2-7 NA
TGCAGTGCTTCCGGGACAGTCGAATCACCCCTCCACTTT CSASGTVESPLHF TRBV20-1 NA 13 TRBJ1-6 TRBD1
TGTGCCAGCAGCCCAGGGACTACGTGGGATACGCAGTATTTT CASSPGTTWDTQYF TRBV7-9 many 14 TRBJ2-3 TRBD2
TGTGCCAGCTCCCTCGTCGGGCCTGGTGGATATGGCTACACCTTC CASSLVGPGGYGYTF TRBV7-9 few 15 TRBJ1-2 NA
TGTGCCAGCAGCTCCGGGGCCCGCAATCAGCCCCAGCATTTT CASSSGARNQPQHF TRBV7-9 few 14 TRBJ1-5 NA
TGTGCCAGCAGTTTGTTCGAATCCTACGAGCAGTACTTC CASSLFESYEQYF TRBV12-3/TRBV12-4 few 13 TRBJ2-7 NA
TGTGCCAGCAGCTTAGGCAGGCTTCACTATGGCTACACCTTC CASSLGRLHYGYTF TRBV7-9 few 14 TRBJ1-2 NA
TGCGCCAGCCGGACCGTGGGGACAGGGCGAACTGAAGCTTTCTTT CASRTVGTGRTEAFF TRBV5-1 few 15 TRBJ1-1 TRBD1
TGTGCCACCAGGGGACAGGGGGAACCTGGCTACACCTTC CATRGQGEPGYTF TRBV24-1 NA 13 TRBJ1-2 TRBD1
TGTGCCAGCAGTTGGACAGGGGAACGGGGGTATTTT CASSWTGERGYF TRBV7-2 NA 12 TRBJ2-3 TRBD1
TGTGCCAGCAGCCCTCCCGGGACTAGCGGGTTAGATACGCAGTATTTT CASSPPGTSGLDTQYF TRBV4-2 few 16 TRBJ2-3 TRBD2
TGTGCCAGCAAGGTGCTAGGGGGCGCGAACACCGGGGAGCTGTTTTTT CASKVLGGANTGELFF TRBV12-3/TRBV12-4 many 16 TRBJ2-2 TRBD1
TGCAGTGCTAGAGGACATCCGCTAGGGACCCAGTACTTC CSARGHPLGTQYF TRBV20-1 NA 13 TRBJ2-5 NA
TGCGCCAGCAGTCAATGGGACATCCGAGGACGGGGTCCTGAAGCTTTCTTT CASSQWDIRGRGPEAFF TRBV23-1 many 17 TRBJ1-1 NA
TGTGCCAGCAGTCTTGGAAACACCATATATTTT CASSLGNTIYF TRBV6-6 many 11 TRBJ1-3 NA
TGTGCCAGCAGCTTGAGCCTTGACTATGGCTACACCTTC CASSLSLDYGYTF TRBV5-5 few 13 TRBJ1-2 NA
TGTGCCAGCAGCCAAGTCCTAAGGACAGGACGTAACTACTCTGGAAACACCATATATTTT CASSQVLRTGRNYSGNTIYF TRBV3-1 NA 20 TRBJ1-3 TRBD1
TGCGCCAGCAGCTCGGGAGCCTATAATGAAAAACTGTTTTTT CASSSGAYNEKLFF TRBV5-1 many 14 TRBJ1-4 NA
TGTGCCATCAGTGAGTCGATTGGCACTACCAAAAACATTCAGTACTTC CAISESIGTTKNIQYF TRBV10-3 many 16 TRBJ2-4 NA
TGCGCCAGCAGCCTTTTGACTAGCGGGGGGGTAGTAGATACGCAGTATTTT CASSLLTSGGVVDTQYF TRBV4-3 many 17 TRBJ2-3 TRBD2
TGCGCCAGCAGCCAACGGGGGAACATGAACACTGAAGCTTTCTTT CASSQRGNMNTEAFF TRBV4-3 NA 15 TRBJ1-1 NA
TGTGCCAGCAGCTTAGTTGCCGGGGGGGGAGATACGCAGTATTTT CASSLVAGGGDTQYF TRBV7-2 many 15 TRBJ2-3 TRBD2
TGTGCCAGCAGCTTAGATGTCGGTCGGGTCACTTTCTTT CASSLDVGRVTFF TRBV7-2 NA 13 TRBJ1-1 NA
TGTGCCAGCAGTGAAGCGGGGGGCCAATACTACGAGCAGTACTTC CASSEAGGQYYEQYF TRBV2 few 15 TRBJ2-7 NA
TGCGCCAGCAGCCCTGTGACGGTGGAAGAGAACACTGAAGCTTTCTTT CASSPVTVEENTEAFF TRBV5-1 NA 16 TRBJ1-1 NA
TGCAGTGCTAGAGCGACTAGCGGCAAAGAGACCCAGTACTTC CSARATSGKETQYF TRBV20-1 few 14 TRBJ2-5 TRBD2
TGTGCCAGCAGCCAAGTTATCGAGGCGGAACAGACGGGCTATGGCTACACCTTC CASSQVIEAEQTGYGYTF TRBV4-2 few 18 TRBJ1-2 NA
TGTGCCAGCAGCTTAGTTGGGGATGGGGTGAACACTGAAGCTTTCTTT CASSLVGDGVNTEAFF TRBV7-9 few 16 TRBJ1-1 NA
TGTGCCAGCACCTGGGGAGGCGAGAATGAGCAGTTCTTC CASTWGGENEQFF TRBV12-3/TRBV12-4 many 13 TRBJ2-1 NA